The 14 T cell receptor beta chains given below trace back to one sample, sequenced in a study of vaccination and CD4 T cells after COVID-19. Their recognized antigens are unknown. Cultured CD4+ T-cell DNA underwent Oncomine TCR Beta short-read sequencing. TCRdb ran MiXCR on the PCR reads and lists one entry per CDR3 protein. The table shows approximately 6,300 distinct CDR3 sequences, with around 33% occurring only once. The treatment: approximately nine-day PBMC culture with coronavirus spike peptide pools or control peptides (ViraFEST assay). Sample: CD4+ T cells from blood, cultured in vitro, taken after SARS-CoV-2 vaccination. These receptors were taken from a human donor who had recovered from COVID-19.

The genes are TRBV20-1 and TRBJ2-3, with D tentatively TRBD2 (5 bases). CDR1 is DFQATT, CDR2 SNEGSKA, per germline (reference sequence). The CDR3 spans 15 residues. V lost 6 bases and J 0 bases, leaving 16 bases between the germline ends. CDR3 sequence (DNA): TGCAGTGCCCGAGGGCGCAAACCTAGCACAGATACGCAGTATTTT. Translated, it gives CSARGRKPSTDTQYF.

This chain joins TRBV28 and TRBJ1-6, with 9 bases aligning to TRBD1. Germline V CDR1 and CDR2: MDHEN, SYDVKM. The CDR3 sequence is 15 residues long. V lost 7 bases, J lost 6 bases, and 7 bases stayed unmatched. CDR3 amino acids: CASISLGQGNSPLHF. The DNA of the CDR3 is TGTGCCAGCATCTCACTGGGACAGGGTAATTCACCCCTCCACTTT.

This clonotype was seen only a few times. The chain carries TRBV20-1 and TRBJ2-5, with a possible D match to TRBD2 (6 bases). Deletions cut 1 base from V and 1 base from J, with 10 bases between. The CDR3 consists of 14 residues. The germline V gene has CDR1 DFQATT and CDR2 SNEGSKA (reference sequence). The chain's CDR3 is CSARAPGSQETQYF. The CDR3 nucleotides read TGCAGTGCTAGAGCCCCCGGGAGCCAAGAGACCCAGTACTTC.

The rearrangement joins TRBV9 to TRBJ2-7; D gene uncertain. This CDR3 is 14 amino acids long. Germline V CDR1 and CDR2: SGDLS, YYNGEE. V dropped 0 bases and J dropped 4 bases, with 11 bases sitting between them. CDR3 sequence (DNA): TGTGCCAGCAGCGTAGCGGGTTTGGCGTACGAGCAGTACTTC. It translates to CASSVAGLAYEQYF.

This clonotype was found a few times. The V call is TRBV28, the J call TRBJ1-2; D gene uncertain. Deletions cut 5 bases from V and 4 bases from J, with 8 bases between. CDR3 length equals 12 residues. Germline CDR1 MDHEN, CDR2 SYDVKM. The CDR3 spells CASSKESYGYTF. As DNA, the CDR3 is TGTGCCAGCAGTAAGGAGAGCTATGGCTACACCTTC.

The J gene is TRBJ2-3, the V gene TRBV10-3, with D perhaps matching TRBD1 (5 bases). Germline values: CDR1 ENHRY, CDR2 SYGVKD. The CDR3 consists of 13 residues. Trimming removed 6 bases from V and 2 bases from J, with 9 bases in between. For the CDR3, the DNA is TGTGCCATCAGGGGGCCGAACACAGATACGCAGTATTTT. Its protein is CAIRGPNTDTQYF.

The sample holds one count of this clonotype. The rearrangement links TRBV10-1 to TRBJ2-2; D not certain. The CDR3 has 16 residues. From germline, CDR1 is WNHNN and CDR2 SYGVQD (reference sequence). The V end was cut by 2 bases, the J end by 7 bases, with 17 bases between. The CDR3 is CASSERAAKSHGELFF. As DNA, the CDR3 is TGCGCCAGCAGTGAGCGGGCAGCGAAAAGTCACGGGGAGCTGTTTTTT.

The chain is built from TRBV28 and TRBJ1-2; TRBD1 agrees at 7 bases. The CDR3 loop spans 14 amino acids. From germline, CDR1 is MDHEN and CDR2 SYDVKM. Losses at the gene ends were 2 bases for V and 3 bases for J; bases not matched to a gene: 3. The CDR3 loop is CASSLGDRDYGYTF. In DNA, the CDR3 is TGTGCCAGCAGTTTAGGGGACAGAGACTATGGCTACACCTTC.

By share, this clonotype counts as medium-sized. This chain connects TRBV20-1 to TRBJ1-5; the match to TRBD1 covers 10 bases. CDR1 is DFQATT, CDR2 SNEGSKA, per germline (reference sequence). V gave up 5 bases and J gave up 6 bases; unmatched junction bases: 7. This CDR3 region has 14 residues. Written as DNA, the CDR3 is TGCAGTGCTGAAAGGGACAGGGGATTTCAGCCCCAGCATTTT. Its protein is CSAERDRGFQPQHF.

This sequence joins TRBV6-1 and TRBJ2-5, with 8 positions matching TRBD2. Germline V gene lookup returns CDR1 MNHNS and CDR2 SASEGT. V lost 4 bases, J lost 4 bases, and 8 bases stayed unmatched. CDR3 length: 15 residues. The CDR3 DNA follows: TGTGCCAGCAGTGGAAGCGGGAGATTGTTAGAGACCCAGTACTTC. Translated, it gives CASSGSGRLLETQYF.

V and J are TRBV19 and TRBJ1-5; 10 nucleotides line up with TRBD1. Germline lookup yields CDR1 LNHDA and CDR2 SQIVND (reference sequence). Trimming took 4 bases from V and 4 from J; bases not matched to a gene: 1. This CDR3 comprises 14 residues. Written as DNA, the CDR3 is TGTGCCAGTAGTAGGGGACAGGGGAATCAGCCCCAGCATTTT. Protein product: CASSRGQGNQPQHF.

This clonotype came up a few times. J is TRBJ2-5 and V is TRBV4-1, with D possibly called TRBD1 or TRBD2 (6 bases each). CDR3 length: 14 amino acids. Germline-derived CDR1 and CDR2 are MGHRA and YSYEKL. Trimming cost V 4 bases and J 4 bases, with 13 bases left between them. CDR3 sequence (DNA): TGCGCCAGCAGCCCCCTGGGGGGCCCAGAGACCCAGTACTTC. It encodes CASSPLGGPETQYF.

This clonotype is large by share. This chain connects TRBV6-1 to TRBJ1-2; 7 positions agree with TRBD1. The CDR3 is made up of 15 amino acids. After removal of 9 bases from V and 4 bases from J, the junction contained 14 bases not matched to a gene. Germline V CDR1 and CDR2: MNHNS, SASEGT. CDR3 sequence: CASAARQGATYGYTF. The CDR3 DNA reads TGTGCCAGTGCTGCCCGACAGGGAGCAACCTATGGCTACACCTTC.

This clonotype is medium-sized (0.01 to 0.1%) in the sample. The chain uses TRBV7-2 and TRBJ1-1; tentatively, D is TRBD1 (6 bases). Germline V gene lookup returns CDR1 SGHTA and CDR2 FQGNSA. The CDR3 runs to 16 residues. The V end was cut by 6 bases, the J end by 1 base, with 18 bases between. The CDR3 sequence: CASRHGGGVGNTEAFF. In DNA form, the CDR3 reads TGTGCCAGCAGGCACGGAGGGGGAGTCGGGAACACTGAAGCTTTCTTT.